This T cell receptor (beta chain) appears in the sequencing data of a study of blood T cell repertoires in COVID-19. Method: immunoSEQ multiplex PCR; TCRdb's copy keeps in-frame clones and lacks some. The table lists around 230,000 clones, around four fifths of them singletons. J lost 7 bases, V lost 4 bases, and 7 bases had no gene match. This CDR3 contains 16 residues. The germline gives CDR1 SGHTA, CDR2 FQGNSA. This clonotype originated in a woman aged 50 to 60 with acute or convalescent COVID-19. The sequencing sample was made of peripheral blood. This sequence joins TRBV7-2 and TRBJ2-1; 13 nucleotides align to TRBD2. CDR3 region: CASSSGLAGVRNEQFF. In DNA, the CDR3 is TGTGCCAGCAGCTCCGGACTAGCGGGAGTAAGGAATGAGCAGTTCTTC.